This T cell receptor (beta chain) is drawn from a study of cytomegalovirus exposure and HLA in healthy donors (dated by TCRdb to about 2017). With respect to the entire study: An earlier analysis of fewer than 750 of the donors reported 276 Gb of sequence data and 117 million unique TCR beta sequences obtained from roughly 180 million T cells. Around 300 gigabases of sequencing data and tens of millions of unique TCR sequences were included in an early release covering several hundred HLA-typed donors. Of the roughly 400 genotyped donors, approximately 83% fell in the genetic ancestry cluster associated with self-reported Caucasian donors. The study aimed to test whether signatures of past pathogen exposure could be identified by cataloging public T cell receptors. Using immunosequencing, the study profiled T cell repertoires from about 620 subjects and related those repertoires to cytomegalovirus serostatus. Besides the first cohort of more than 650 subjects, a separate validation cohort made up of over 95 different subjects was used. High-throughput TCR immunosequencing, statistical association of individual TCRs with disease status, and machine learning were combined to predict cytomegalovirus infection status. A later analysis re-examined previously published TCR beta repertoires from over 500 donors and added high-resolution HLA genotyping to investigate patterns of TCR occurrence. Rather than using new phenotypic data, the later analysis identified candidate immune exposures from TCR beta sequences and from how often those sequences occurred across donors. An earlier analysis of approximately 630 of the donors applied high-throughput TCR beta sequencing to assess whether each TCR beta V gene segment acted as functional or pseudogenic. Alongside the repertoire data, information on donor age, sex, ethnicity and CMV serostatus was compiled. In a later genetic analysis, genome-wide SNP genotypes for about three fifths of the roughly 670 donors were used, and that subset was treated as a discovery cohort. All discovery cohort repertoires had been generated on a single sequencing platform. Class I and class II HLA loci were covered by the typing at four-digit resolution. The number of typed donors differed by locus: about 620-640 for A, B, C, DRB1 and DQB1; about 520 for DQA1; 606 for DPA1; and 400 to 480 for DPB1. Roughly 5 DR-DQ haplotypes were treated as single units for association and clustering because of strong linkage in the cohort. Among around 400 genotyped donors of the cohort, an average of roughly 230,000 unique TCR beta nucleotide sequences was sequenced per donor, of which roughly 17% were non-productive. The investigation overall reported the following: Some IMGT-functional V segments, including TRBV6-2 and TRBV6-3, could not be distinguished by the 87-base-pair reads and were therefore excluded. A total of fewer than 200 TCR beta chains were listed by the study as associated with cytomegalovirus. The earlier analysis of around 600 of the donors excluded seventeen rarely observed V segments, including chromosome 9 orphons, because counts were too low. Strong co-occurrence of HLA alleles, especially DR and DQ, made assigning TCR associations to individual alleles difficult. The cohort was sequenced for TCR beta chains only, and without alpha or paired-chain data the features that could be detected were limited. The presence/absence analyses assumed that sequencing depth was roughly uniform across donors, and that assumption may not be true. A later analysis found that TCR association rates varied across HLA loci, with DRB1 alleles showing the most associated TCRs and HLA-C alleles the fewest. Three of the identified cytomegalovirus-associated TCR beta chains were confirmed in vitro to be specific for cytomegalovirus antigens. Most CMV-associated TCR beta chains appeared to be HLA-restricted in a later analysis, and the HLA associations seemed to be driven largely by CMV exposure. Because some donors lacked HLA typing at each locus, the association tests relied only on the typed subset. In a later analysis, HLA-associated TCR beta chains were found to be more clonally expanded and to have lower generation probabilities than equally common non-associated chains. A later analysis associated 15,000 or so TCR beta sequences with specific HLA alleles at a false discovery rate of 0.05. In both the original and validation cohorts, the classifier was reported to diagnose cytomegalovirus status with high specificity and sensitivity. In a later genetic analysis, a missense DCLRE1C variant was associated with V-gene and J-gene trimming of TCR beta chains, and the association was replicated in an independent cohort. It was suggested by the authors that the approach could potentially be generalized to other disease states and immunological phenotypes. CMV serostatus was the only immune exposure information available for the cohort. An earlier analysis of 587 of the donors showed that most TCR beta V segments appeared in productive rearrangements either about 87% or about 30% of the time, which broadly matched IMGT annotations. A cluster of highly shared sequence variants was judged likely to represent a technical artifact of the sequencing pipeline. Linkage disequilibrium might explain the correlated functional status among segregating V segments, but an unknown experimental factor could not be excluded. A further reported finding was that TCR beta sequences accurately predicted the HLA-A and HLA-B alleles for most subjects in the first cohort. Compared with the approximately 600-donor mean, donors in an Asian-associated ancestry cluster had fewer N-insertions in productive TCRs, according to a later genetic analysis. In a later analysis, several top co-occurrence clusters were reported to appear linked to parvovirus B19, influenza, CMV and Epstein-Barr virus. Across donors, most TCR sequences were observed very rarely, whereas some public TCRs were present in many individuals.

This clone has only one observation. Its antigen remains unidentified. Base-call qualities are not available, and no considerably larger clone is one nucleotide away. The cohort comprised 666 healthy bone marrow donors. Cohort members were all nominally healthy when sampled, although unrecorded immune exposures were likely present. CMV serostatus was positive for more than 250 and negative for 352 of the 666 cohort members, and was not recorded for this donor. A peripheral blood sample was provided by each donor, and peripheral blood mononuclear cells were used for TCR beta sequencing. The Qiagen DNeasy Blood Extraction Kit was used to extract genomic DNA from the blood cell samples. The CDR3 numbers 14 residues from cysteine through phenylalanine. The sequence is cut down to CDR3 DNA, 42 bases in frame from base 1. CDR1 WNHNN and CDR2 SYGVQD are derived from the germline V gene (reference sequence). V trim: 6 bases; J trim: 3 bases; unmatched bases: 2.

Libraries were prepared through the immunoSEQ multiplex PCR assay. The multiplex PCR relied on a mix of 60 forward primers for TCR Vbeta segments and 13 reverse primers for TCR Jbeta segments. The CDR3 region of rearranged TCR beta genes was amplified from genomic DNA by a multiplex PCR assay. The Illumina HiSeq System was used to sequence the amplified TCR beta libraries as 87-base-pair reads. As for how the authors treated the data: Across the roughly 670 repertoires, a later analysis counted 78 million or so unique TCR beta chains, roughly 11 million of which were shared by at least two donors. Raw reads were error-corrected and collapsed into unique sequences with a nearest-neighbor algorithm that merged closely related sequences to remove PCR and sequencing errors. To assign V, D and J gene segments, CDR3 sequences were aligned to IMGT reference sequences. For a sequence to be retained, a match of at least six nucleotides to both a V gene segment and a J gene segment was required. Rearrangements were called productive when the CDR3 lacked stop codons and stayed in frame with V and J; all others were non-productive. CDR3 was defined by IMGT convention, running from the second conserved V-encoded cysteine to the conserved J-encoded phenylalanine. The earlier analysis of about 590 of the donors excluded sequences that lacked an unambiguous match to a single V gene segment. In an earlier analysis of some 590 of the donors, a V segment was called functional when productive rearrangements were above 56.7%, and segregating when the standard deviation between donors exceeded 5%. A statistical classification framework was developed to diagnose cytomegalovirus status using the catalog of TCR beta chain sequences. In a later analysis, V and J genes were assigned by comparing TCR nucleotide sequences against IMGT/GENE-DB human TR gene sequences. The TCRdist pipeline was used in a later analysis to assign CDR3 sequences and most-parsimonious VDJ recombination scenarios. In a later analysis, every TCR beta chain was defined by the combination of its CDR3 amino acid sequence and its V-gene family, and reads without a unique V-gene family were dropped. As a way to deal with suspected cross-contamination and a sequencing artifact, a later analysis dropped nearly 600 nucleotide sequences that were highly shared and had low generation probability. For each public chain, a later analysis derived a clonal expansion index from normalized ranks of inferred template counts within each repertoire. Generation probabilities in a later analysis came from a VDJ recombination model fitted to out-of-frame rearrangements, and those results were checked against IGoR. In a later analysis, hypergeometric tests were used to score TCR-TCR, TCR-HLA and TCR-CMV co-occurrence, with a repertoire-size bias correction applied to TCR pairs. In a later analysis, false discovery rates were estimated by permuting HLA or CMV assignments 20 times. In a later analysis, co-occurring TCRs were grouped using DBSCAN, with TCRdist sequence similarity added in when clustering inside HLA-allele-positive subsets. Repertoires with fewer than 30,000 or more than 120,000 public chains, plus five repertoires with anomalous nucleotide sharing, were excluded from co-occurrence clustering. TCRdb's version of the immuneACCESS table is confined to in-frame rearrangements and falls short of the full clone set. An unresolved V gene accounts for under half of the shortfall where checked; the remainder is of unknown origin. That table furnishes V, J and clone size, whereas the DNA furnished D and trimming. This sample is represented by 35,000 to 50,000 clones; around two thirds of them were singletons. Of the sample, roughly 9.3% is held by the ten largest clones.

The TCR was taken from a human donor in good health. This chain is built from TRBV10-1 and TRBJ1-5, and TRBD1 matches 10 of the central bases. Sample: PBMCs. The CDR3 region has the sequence CASRGQGNNQPQHF. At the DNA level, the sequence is TGCGCCAGCAGGGGACAGGGGAACAATCAGCCCCAGCATTTT.